This section outlines one T cell receptor (beta chain) sequence together with its context. What this receptor recognizes is not known. Per-base quality was not reported, and no clone a single base away is much larger than it. From cysteine to phenylalanine, the CDR3 is 14 amino acids long. The CDR3 DNA has 42 bases and is translated from base 1. The V and J ends are trimmed by 3 bases and 2 bases, leaving 11 bases between them. The germline V gene provides CDR1 SGDLS and CDR2 YYNGEE. TCRbeta CDR3 regions were amplified from genomic DNA by means of the immunoSEQ Assay, a bias-controlled multiplex PCR. Per the source publication's procedure: Nucleated cell counts per sample were estimated from amplification of reference gene primers within the assay. To quantify the absolute abundance of each unique TCRbeta CDR3 rearrangement, sequence reads were collapsed and filtered. For each sample, productive Simpson clonality was calculated as the square root of Simpson's diversity index across productive rearrangements. TCRdb's version of the immuneACCESS table is confined to in-frame rearrangements and falls short of the full clone set. An unresolved V gene accounts for under half of the shortfall where checked; the remainder is of unknown origin. V and J calls and clone size are as listed in that table; D and trimming were resolved from the DNA. This sample gives about 280,000 clones in total; about nine tenths of them show up just once. 4.1% of the sample belongs to the ten largest clones.

The sample is drawn from a study of blood T cell repertoires in COVID-19 (dated by TCRdb to about 2020). For the wider study: Samples from collaborators originated in the United States, Italy and Spain and spanned both the acute and convalescent phases of COVID-19. Deeply sampled blood TCRbeta repertoires from subjects exposed to, actively infected with, or recovered from COVID-19 were included in the dataset. The prospective study material was composed of cDNA or gDNA derived from T cells, B-cell-depleted T cells, or PBMCs. Nearly every sample came with metadata listing a de-identified subject ID, COVID-19 status, age in years and sex. The repertoires were released in a freely available public database meant as a resource for research on the immune response to SARS-CoV-2. Where HLA class I and class II types were available, the types were taken from metadata supplied by the sample provider, not from assay-based typing. Samples were obtained from the ongoing ImmuneRACE study (first 160 participants) and from about 1,300 subjects provided by 6 global collaborators.

Participants in the prospective study were aged 18 to 89 years, lived in over 20 United States geographic areas, and enrolled through a virtual design. In the prospective study, participants were assigned to cohorts based on the clinical history participants reported in a screening survey and a study questionnaire. Each participant in the prospective study had whole blood, serum and a nasopharyngeal or oropharyngeal swab collected by mobile phlebotomists. Additional blood draws and questionnaires over an approximately two-month period could optionally be provided by prospective study participants. Before DNA extraction, blood samples from the prospective study were shipped at room temperature or frozen. Study-level results and caveats: The quantity of clinical and demographic metadata differed by source and by participant and was supplied without curation.

The rearrangement combines TRBV9 with TRBJ1-2; the D gene is perhaps TRBD1, from 5 matching bases. This receptor was obtained from a woman younger than 45 with acute COVID-19. The specimen was PBMCs or T cells enriched from blood (not recorded which). CDR3 loop: CASSAATENYGYTF. DNA sequence: TGTGCCAGCAGCGCAGCGACAGAGAACTATGGCTACACCTTC.